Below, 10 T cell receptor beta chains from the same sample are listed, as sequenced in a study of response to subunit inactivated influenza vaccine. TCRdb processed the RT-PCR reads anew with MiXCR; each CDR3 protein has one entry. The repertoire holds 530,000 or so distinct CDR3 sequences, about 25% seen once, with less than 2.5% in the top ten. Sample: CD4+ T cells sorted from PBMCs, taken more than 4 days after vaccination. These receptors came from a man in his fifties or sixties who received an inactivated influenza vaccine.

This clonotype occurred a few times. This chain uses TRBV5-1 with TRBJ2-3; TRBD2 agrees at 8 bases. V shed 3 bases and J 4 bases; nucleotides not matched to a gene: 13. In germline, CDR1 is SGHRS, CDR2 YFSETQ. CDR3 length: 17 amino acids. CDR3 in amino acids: CASSYQTRAGVPDTQYF. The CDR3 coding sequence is TGCGCCAGCAGCTATCAAACTCGAGCGGGAGTCCCAGATACGCAGTATTTT.

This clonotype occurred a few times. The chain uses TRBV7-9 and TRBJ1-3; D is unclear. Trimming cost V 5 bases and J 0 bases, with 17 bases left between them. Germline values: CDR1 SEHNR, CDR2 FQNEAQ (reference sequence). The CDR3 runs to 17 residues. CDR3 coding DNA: TGTGCCAGCAGCCCCGAGGGTTGGTTGGACTCTGGAAACACCATATATTTT. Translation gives CASSPEGWLDSGNTIYF.

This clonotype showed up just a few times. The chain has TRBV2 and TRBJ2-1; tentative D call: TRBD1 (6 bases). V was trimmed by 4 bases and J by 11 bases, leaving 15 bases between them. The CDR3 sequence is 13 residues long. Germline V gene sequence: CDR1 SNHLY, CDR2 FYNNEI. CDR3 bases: TGTGCCAGCAGTGGGACTCAGGGGACGCAGCAGTTCTTC. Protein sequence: CASSGTQGTQQFF.

CDR3: CASSKGRDGSYEQYF. In nucleotides, the CDR3 is TGCGCCAGCAGCAAAGGCCGGGACGGATCCTACGAGCAGTACTTC. The rearrangement uses TRBV5-1 and TRBJ2-7; D could derive from TRBD1 or TRBD2 (5 bases each). Trimming removed 4 bases from V and 1 base from J, with 15 bases in between. There are 15 residues in the CDR3. Looked up from germline, CDR1 is SGHRS and CDR2 is YFSETQ.

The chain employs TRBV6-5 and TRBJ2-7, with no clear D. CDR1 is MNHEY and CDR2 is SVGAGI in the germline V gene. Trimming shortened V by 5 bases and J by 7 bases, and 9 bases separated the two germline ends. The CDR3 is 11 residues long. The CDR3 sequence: CASSNGEEQYF. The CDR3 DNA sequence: TGTGCCAGCAGTAACGGAGAAGAGCAGTACTTC.

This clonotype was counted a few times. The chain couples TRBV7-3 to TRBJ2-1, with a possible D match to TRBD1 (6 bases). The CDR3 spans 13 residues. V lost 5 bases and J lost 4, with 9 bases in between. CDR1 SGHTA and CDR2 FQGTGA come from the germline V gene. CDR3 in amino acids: CASSPGQYNEQFF. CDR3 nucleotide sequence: TGTGCCAGCAGCCCCGGACAGTACAATGAGCAGTTCTTC.

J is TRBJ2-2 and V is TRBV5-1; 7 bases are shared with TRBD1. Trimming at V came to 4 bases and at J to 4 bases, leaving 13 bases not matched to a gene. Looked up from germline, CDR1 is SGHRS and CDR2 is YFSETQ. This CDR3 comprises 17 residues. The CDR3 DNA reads TGCGCCAGCAGCCACAAATACAGGGGATCCAGCACCGGGGAGCTGTTTTTT. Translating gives CASSHKYRGSSTGELFF.

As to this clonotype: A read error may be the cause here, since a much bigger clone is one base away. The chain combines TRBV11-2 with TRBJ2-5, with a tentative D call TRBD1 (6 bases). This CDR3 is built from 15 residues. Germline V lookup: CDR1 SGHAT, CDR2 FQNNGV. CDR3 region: CVSSLDHYRVGTQYF. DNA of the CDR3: TGTGTCAGCAGCTTAGATCACTACAGGGTTGGGACCCAGTACTTC.

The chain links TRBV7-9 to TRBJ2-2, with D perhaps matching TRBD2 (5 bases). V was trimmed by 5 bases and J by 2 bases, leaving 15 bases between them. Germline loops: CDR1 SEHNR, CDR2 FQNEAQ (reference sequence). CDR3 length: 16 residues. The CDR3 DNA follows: TGTGCCAGCAGCGAGGCGGGCCTTACAAACACCGGGGAGCTGTTTTTT. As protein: CASSEAGLTNTGELFF.

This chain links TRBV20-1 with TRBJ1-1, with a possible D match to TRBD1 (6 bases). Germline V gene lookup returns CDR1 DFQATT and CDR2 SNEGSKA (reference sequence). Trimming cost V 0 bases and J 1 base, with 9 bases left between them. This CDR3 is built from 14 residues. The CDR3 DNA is TGCAGTGCTAGAGATTACAGGGCGAACACTGAAGCTTTCTTT. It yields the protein CSARDYRANTEAFF.